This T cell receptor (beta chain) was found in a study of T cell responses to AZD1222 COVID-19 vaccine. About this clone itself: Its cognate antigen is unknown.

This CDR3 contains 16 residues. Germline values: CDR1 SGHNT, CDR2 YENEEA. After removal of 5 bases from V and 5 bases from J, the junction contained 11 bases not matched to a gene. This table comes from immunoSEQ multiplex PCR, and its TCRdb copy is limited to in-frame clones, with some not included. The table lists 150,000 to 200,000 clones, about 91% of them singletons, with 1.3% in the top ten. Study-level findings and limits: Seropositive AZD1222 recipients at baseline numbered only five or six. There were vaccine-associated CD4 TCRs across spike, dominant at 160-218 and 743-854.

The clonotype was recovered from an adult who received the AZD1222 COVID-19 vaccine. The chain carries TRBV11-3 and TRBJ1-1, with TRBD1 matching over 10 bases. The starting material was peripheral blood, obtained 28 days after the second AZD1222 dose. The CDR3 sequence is CASSTTGGGRKTEAFF. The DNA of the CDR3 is TGTGCCAGCAGCACGACAGGGGGCGGCCGTAAAACTGAAGCTTTCTTT.